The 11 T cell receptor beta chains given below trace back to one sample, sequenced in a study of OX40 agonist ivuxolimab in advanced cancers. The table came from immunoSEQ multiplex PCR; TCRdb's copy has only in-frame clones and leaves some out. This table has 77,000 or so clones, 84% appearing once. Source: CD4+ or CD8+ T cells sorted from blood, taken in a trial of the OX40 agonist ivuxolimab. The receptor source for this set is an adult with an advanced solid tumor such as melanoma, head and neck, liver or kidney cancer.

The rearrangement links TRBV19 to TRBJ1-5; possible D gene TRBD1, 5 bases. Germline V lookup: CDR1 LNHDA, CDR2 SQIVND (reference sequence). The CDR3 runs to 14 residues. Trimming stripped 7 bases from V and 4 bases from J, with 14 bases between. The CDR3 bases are TGTGCCAGTACTCGCGCCCCAGGGAATCAGCCCCAGCATTTT. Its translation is CASTRAPGNQPQHF.

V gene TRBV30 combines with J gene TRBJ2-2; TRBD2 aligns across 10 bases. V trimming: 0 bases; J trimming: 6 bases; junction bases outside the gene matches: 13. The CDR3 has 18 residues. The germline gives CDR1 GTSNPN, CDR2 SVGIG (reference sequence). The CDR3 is CAWSVSRLAGVVAGELFF. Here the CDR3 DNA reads TGTGCCTGGAGTGTATCACGGCTAGCGGGAGTGGTTGCCGGGGAGCTGTTTTTT.

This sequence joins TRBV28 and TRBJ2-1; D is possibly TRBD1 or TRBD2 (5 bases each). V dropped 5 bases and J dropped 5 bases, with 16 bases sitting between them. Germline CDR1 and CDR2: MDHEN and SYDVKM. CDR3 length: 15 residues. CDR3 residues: CASSPIRGRHNEQFF. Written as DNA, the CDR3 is TGTGCCAGCAGTCCTATTCGGGGACGTCACAATGAGCAGTTCTTC.

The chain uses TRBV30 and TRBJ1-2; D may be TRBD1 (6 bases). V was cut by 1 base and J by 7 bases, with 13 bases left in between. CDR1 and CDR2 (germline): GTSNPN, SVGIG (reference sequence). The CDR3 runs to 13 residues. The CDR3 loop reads CAWSGAGESGYTF. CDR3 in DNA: TGTGCCTGGAGTGGGGCAGGGGAGAGTGGCTACACCTTC.

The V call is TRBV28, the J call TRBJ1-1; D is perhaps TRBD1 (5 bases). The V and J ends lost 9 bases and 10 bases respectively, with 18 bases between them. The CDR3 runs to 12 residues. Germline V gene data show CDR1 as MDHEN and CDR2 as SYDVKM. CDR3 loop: CASHKTEGVAFF. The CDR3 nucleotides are TGTGCCAGTCACAAGACAGAAGGGGTAGCTTTCTTT.

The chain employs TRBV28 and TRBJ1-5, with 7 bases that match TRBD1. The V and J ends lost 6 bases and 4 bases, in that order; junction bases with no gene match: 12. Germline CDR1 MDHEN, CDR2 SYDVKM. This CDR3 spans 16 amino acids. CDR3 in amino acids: CASSRGGSGPNQPQHF. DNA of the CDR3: TGTGCCAGCAGCAGGGGGGGGTCGGGGCCGAATCAGCCCCAGCATTTT.

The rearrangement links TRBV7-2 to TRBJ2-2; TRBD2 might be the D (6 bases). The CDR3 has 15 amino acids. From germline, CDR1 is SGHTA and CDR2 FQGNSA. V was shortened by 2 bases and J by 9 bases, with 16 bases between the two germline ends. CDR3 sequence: CASSLFPGVSRELFF. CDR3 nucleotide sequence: TGTGCCAGCAGCTTATTCCCGGGAGTCTCCAGGGAGCTGTTTTTT.

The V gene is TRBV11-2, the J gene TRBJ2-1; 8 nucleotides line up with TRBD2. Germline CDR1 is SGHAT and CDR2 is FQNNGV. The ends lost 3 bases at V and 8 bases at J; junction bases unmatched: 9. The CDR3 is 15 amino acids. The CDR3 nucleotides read TGTGCCAGCAGCTTCGGGAGGGCCGGTTTCTATGAGCAGTTCTTC. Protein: CASSFGRAGFYEQFF.

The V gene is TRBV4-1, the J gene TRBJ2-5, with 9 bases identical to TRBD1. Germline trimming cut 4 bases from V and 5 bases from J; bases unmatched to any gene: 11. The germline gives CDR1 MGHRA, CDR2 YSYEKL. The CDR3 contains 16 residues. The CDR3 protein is CASSPSWTGVRETQYF. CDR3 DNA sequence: TGCGCCAGCAGCCCCTCTTGGACAGGGGTCCGGGAGACCCAGTACTTC.

The DNA of the CDR3 is TGCGCCAGCAGCTTGGTCGGACAGGTCAATGAAAAACTGTTTTTT. Translated: CASSLVGQVNEKLFF. J is TRBJ1-4 and V is TRBV5-1, with 7 bases lining up with TRBD1. The CDR3 is made up of 15 amino acids. The ends lost 0 bases at V and 5 bases at J; junction bases unmatched: 4. CDR1 is SGHRS, CDR2 YFSETQ, per germline. Using reference TRBV5-1 and TRBJ1-4 for the parts outside the CDR3, the full variable domain is KAGVTQTPRYLIKTRGQQVTLSCSPISGHRSVSWYQQTPGQGLQFLFEYFSETQRNKGNFPGRFSGRQFSNSRSEMNVSTLELGDSALYLCASSLVGQVNEKLFFGSGTQLSVL.

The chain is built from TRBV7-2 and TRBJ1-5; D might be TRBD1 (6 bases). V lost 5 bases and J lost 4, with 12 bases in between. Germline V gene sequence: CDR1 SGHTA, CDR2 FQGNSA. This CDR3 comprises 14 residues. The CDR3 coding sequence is TGTGCCAGCAGCCATCCCACAGGGAATCAGCCCCAGCATTTT. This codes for CASSHPTGNQPQHF.